These 13 T cell receptor beta chains share one sample of origin, sequenced in a study of T cell clonality in common variable immunodeficiency. Sequencing used immunoSEQ multiplex PCR; TCRdb keeps in-frame clones, though not all of them. The sample holds more than 35,000 clones, and no clone turns up only once. Material for sequencing was peripheral blood mononuclear cells. These receptor sequences come from a person aged 18-69 years in good health.

This clone has at least ten counts. The observed sequence ends 3 residues before the CDR3 terminus, with the missing tail filled in from the germline J gene. The chain combines TRBV20-1 with TRBJ1-5; the D gene is possibly TRBD1 (6 bases). The CDR3 is 13 residues long. Trimming removed 5 bases from V and 3 bases from J, with 11 bases in between. CDR1 is DFQATT and CDR2 is SNEGSKA in the germline V gene (reference sequence). The sequenced CDR3 bases are TGCAGTGCTCAAACAGGGTTCAATCAGCCC. Translation gives CSAQTGFNQP. The CDR3 in full is CSAQTGFNQPQHF.

This clone was counted ten times or more. The sequence runs out 3 residues before the end of the CDR3; the remainder is reconstructed from the germline J gene. The rearrangement joins TRBV28 to TRBJ1-2; D is perhaps TRBD1 (6 bases). The germline V gene has CDR1 MDHEN and CDR2 SYDVKM. The CDR3 extends over 14 amino acids. CDR3 DNA, as far as it was read: TGTGCCAGCAGCCCTAAGTGGGGGCTTTACGGC. The encoded protein is CASSPKWGLYG. The complete CDR3 reads CASSPKWGLYGYTF.

Many counts were recorded for this clone. The DNA ends 3 residues before the CDR3 does, and the rest of the CDR3 is filled in from the germline J gene. This chain uses TRBV10-3 with TRBJ2-5, with a tentative D call TRBD1 (5 bases). The CDR3 loop spans 16 amino acids. V was shortened by 0 bases and J by 5 bases, with 16 bases between the two germline ends. The germline CDR1 and CDR2 sequences are ENHRY and SYGVKD. The CDR3 region is CAISESAQRGRETQYF. The CDR3 DNA, read in part, is TGTGCCATCAGTGAGTCGGCTCAAAGGGGAAGGGAGACC.

This clone was picked up many times. The CDR3 end is not reached by the read, which stops 3 residues before it; the germline J gene fills it in. This chain links TRBV5-1 with TRBJ2-1; 11 positions agree with TRBD2. Germline V gene sequence: CDR1 SGHRS, CDR2 YFSETQ. This CDR3 has 17 residues. V shed 0 bases and J 5 bases; nucleotides not matched to a gene: 7. The CDR3 DNA, read in part, is TGCGCCAGCAGCTTGGTCACAGGACTAGCGGGTAACAATGAG. Its translation is CASSLVTGLAGNNE. The full CDR3 sequence reads CASSLVTGLAGNNEQFF.

There are many counts of this clone. The sequenced CDR3 bases are TGCGCCAGCAGCGCACAGGGGTTCGGGGAGACC. Its protein product is CASSAQGFGET. The entire CDR3 reads CASSAQGFGETQYF. The chain couples TRBV5-1 to TRBJ2-5; 7 bases align to TRBD1. The read gets to within 3 residues of the CDR3 end, and the germline J gene fills in the rest. CDR3 length: 14 amino acids. Per the germline V gene, CDR1 is SGHRS and CDR2 is YFSETQ. With V trimmed by 4 bases and J by 5 bases, 8 bases remained unmatched.

There are many counts of this clone. The sequence runs out 3 residues before the end of the CDR3; the remainder is reconstructed from the germline J gene. This chain uses TRBV16 with TRBJ1-4; TRBD1 matches at 8 bases. This CDR3 is 22 amino acids long. The trim removed 3 bases at V and 0 bases at J, leaving 21 bases unmatched. Germline V gene sequence: CDR1 KGHSY, CDR2 FQNENV. The DNA read from the CDR3 is TGTGCCAGCAGCCACAATCTGGCTGCAGGGGGCGCAGGAAAGGCAACTAATGAAAAA. Translated: CASSHNLAAGGAGKATNEK. From start to end, the CDR3 is CASSHNLAAGGAGKATNEKLFF.

This clone was seen at least ten times. The missing CDR3 end, 3 residues past where the read stops, is filled in from the germline J gene. The chain is built from TRBV20-1 and TRBJ2-7, with 10 bases identical to TRBD2. From germline, CDR1 is DFQATT and CDR2 SNEGSKA (reference sequence). The CDR3 is 14 amino acids. Unmatched junction bases numbered 10, after V lost 6 bases and J lost 5 bases. The part of the CDR3 DNA that was read is TGCAGTGCCATCTGGACTAGCGGAAGCGACGAG. Its protein is CSAIWTSGSDE. The entire CDR3 protein is CSAIWTSGSDEQYF.

As to this clone: The read falls 3 residues short of the CDR3 end, and the missing part is taken from the germline J gene. The rearrangement uses TRBV7-3 and TRBJ2-3, with 8 bases lining up with TRBD1. This CDR3 has 15 residues. CDR1 and CDR2 from the germline V gene are SGHTA and FQGTGA. V dropped 2 bases and J dropped 3; count of bases not matched to a gene: 4. CDR3 protein: CASSLVGTGTDTQYF. The sequenced CDR3 bases are TGTGCCAGCAGCTTAGTAGGGACAGGTACAGATACG. Using reference TRBV7-3 and TRBJ2-3 for the parts outside the CDR3, the full variable domain is GAGVSQTPSNKVTEKGKYVELRCDPISGHTALYWYRQSLGQGPEFLIYFQGTGAADDSGLPNDRFFAVRPEGSVSTLKIQRTERGDSAVYLCASSLVGTGTDTQYFGPGTRLTVL.

This clone was observed at least ten times. The read is 3 residues too short to cover the CDR3 end, so that end is filled in from the germline J gene. The chain couples TRBV13 to TRBJ2-6, with D perhaps TRBD1 (6 bases). Trimming cost V 5 bases and J 0 bases, with 14 bases left between them. The germline CDR1 and CDR2 sequences are PRHDT and FYEKMQ (reference sequence). This CDR3 contains 17 residues. Partial CDR3 DNA: TGTGCCAGCAGCCCTAGTGGGGGCAACTCTGGGGCCAACGTC. Its protein is CASSPSGGNSGANV. The complete CDR3 sequence is CASSPSGGNSGANVLTF.

This clone has at least ten counts. Coverage ceases 3 residues before the CDR3 finishes, and the germline J gene fills in the end. The chain recombines TRBV5-1 with TRBJ2-5; 14 bases agree with TRBD2. V lost 3 bases to trimming and J lost 5 bases; unmatched junction nucleotides: 3. Germline V CDR1 and CDR2: SGHRS, YFSETQ. CDR3 length: 15 amino acids. The CDR3 DNA, read in part, is TGCGCCAGCAGCTCGGGACTAGCGGGAGTCGAGACC. The encoded protein is CASSSGLAGVET. In full, the CDR3 is CASSSGLAGVETQYF.

This clone has more than one count but fewer than ten. Read sequence stops 3 residues before the CDR3 end, and the germline J gene provides the missing end. V is TRBV11-3 and J is TRBJ2-1; 8 bases are a match to TRBD1. Germline assignment: CDR1 SGHNT and CDR2 YENEEA. Germline trimming cut 4 bases from V and 8 bases from J; bases unmatched to any gene: 10. The CDR3 covers 15 residues. The CDR3 sequence: CASSSQGAGPDEQFF. CDR3 DNA, as far as it was read: TGTGCCAGCAGCTCTCAGGGGGCCGGTCCGGATGAG.

This clone was detected many times. The read finishes 3 residues shy of the CDR3 end, and the germline J gene is used to complete it. The genes are TRBV6-2 or TRBV6-3 and TRBJ2-7, with 7 nucleotides matching TRBD1. Germline V gene lookup returns CDR1 MNHEY and CDR2 SVGEGT. Germline trimming cut 7 bases from V and 2 bases from J; bases unmatched to any gene: 5. The CDR3 is 13 amino acids. The covered CDR3 bases are TGTGCCAGCACCCGGGACAGCGCCTACGAG. This sequence encodes CASTRDSAYE. The complete CDR3 protein is CASTRDSAYEQYF.

This clone was seen ten or more times. The read is 3 residues too short to cover the CDR3 end, so that end is filled in from the germline J gene. The chain is built from TRBV5-4 and TRBJ1-2; 11 bases line up with TRBD1. With V trimmed by 3 bases and J by 4 bases, 5 bases remained unmatched. The CDR3 sequence is 15 residues long. Germline V gene sequence: CDR1 SGHNT, CDR2 YYREEE (reference sequence). CDR3 DNA, as far as it was read: TGTGCCAGCAGCTCGAGGACAGGGGGCGGCTATGGC. Amino acid sequence: CASSSRTGGGYG. From start to end, the CDR3 is CASSSRTGGGYGYTF.